This T cell receptor (beta chain) is from a study of identical twins. Whole-study findings and limits: Insertions were fewer in abundant cord blood beta clonotypes, whereas memory repertoires showed none of this pattern. Zero-insertion analyses were open to partial confounding by invariant MAIT and iNKT cells.

As for this clonotype: The antigen is unknown.

TCRdb called the 5' RACE reads again in MiXCR, with one record for every CDR3 protein. The table lists hundreds of thousands of distinct CDR3 sequences, over 9% of them singletons. With V trimmed by 3 bases and J by 5 bases, 2 bases remained unmatched. The CDR3 loop spans 13 amino acids. The V gene's germline CDR1 is LGHDT and CDR2 YNNKEL (reference sequence). These data were likewise used in another study, on yellow fever vaccine responses in identical twins.

The genes are TRBV3-1 and TRBJ2-5, with 8 nucleotides matching TRBD1. Sequenced sample: PBMCs. This TCR came from a woman aged 18-30 years in good health. The CDR3 DNA reads as TGTGCCAGCAGCCACCAGGGGGCTGAGACCCAGTACTTC. It encodes CASSHQGAETQYF.